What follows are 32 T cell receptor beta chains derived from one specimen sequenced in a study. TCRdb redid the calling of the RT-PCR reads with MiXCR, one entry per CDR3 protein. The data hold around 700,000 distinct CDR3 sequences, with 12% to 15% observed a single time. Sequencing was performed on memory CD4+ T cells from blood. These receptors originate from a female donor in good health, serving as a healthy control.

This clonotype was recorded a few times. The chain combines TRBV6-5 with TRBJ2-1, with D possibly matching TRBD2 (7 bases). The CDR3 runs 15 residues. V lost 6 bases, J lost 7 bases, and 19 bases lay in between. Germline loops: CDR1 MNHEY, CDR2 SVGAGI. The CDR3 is CASRGGGRAGNEQFF. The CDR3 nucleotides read TGTGCCAGCAGGGGAGGGGGGAGAGCGGGAAATGAGCAGTTCTTC.

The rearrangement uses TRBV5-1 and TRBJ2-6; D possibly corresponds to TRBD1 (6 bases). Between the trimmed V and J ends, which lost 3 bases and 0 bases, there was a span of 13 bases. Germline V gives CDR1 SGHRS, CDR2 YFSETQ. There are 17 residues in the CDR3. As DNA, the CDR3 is TGCGCCAGCAGCTCCGATGGACAGCTCTCTGGGGCCAACGTCCTGACTTTC. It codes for CASSSDGQLSGANVLTF.

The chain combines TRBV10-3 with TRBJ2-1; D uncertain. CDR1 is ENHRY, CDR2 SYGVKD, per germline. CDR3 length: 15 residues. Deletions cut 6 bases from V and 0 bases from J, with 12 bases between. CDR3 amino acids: CAISAGHNSYNEQFF. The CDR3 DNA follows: TGTGCCATCAGCGCCGGGCACAACTCCTACAATGAGCAGTTCTTC.

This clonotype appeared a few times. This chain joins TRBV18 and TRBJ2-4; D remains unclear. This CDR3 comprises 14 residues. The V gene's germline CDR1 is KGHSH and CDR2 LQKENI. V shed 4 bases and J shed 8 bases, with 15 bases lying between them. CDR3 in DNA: TGTGCCAGCTCACAGATTGGAGATGGGGACATTCAGTACTTC. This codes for CASSQIGDGDIQYF.

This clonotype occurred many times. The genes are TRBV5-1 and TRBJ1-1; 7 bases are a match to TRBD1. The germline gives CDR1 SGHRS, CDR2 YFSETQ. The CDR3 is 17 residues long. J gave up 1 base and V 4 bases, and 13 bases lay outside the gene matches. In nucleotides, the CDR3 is TGCGCCAGCAGCCCCCTACAGGGGACCTCTGAGAACACTGAAGCTTTCTTT. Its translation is CASSPLQGTSENTEAFF.

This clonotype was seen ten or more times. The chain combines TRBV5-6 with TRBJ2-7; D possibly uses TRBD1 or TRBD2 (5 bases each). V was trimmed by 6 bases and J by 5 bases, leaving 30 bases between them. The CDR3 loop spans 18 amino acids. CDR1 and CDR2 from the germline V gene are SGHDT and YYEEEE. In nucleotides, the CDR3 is TGTGCCAGCACCTCCTCGCCGGCTCAGGGCAGAGGGTCCAACGAGCAGTACTTC. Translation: CASTSSPAQGRGSNEQYF.

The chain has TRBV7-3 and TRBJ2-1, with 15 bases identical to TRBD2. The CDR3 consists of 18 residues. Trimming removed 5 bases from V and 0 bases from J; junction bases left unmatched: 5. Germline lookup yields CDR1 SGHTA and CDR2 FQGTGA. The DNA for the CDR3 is TGTGCCAGCAGCGCCGGGACTAGCGGGAGGAGCTCCTACAATGAGCAGTTCTTC. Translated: CASSAGTSGRSSYNEQFF. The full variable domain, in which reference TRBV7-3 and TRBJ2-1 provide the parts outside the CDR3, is GAGVSQTPSNKVTEKGKYVELRCDPISGHTALYWYRQSLGQGPEFLIYFQGTGAADDSGLPNDRFFAVRPEGSVSTLKIQRTERGDSAVYLCASSAGTSGRSSYNEQFFGPGTRLTVL.

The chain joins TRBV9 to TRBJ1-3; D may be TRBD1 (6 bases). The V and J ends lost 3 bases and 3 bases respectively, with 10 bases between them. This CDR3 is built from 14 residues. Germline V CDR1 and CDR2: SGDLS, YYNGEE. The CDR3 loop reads CASSEGGNGNTIYF. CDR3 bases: TGTGCCAGCAGCGAGGGGGGTAATGGAAACACCATATATTTT.

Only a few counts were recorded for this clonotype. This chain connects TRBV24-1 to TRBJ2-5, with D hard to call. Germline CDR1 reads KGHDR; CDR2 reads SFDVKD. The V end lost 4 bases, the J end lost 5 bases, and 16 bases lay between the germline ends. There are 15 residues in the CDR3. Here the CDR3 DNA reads TGTGCCACCAGTGAGCTCGGTCCCTCTCGGGAGACCCAGTACTTC. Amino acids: CATSELGPSRETQYF.

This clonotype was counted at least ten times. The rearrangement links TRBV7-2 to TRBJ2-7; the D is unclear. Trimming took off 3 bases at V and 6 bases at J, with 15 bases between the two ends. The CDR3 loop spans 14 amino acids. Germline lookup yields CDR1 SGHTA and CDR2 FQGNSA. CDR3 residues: CASSFTANPTEQYF. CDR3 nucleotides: TGTGCCAGCAGCTTTACAGCGAATCCGACCGAGCAGTACTTC.

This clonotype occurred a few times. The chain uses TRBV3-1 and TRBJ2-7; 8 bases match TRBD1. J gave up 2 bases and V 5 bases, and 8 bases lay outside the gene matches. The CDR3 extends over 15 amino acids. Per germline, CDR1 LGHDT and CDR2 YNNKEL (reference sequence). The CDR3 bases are TGTGCCAGCAGCTACCTGGACAGGGCCACCTACGAGCAGTACTTC. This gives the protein CASSYLDRATYEQYF.

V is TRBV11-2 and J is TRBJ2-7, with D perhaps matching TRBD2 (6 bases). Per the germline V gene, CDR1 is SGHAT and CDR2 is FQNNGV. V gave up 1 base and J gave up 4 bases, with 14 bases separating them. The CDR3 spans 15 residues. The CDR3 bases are TGTGCCAGCAGCTTAGGTCCGGGACTCTATTACGAGCAGTACTTC. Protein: CASSLGPGLYYEQYF.

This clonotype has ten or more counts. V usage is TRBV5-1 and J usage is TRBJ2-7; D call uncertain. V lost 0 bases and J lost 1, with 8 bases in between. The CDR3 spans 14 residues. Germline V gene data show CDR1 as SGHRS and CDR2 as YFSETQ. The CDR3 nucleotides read TGCGCCAGCAGCTTGGCGGACGGGTCCTACGAGCAGTACTTC. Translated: CASSLADGSYEQYF.

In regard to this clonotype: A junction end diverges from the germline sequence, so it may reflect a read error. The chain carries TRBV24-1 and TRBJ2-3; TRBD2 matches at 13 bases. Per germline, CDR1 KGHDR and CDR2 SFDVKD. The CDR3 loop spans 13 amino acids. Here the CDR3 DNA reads TGTGCCACCAGTGATTCCACTAGCGGGAGGGTGAATTTT. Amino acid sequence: CATSDSTSGRVNF.

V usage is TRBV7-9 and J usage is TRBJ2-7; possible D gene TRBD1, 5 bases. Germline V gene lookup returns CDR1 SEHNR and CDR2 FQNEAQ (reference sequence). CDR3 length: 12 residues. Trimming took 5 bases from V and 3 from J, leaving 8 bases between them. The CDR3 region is CASSKTVYEQYF. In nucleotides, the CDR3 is TGTGCCAGCAGCAAGACAGTCTACGAGCAGTACTTC.

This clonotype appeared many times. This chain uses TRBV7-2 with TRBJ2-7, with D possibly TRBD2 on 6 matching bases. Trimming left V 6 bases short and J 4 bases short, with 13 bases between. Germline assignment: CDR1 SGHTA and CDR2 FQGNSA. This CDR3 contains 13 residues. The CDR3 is CASRGRERYEQYF. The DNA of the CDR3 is TGTGCCAGCAGGGGCCGGGAGAGGTACGAGCAGTACTTC. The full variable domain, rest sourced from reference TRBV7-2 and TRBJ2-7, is GAGVSQSPSNKVTEKGKDVELRCDPISGHTALYWYRQSLGQGLEFLIYFQGNSAPDKSGLPSDRFSAERTGGSVSTLTIQRTQQEDSAVYLCASRGRERYEQYFGPGTRLTVT.

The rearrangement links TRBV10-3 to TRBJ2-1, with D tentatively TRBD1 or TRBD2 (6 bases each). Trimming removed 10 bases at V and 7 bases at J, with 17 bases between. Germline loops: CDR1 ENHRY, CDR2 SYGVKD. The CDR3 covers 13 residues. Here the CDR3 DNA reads TGTGCCACCCAAAAGTGGGGGGCGAATGAGCAGTTCTTC. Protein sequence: CATQKWGANEQFF.

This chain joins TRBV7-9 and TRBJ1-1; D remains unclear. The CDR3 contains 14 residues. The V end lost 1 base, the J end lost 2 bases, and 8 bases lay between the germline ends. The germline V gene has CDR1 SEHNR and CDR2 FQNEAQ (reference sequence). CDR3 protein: CASSLDSVNTEAFF. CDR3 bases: TGTGCCAGCAGCTTAGACAGCGTAAACACTGAAGCTTTCTTT.

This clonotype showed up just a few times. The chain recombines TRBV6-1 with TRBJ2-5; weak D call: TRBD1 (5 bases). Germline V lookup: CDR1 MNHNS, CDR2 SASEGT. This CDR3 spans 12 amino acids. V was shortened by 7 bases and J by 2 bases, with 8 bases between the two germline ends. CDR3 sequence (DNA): TGTGCCAGCATGGGGCATCAAGAGACCCAGTACTTC. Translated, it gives CASMGHQETQYF.

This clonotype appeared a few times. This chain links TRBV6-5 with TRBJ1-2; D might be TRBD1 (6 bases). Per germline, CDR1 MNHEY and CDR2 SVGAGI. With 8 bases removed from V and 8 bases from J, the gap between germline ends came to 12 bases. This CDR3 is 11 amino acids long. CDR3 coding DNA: TGTGCCAGCGGGGGACACGAAGGCTACACCTTC. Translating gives CASGGHEGYTF.

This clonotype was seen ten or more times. Here the CDR3 DNA reads TGTGCCAGCAGCTTCAGGGGAGTCCCGGCCGAGCAGTACTTC. It specifies CASSFRGVPAEQYF. The chain carries TRBV7-2 and TRBJ2-7; TRBD1 is a possible D gene (6 bases). Trimming took off 3 bases at V and 6 bases at J, with 15 bases between the two ends. The CDR3 extends over 14 amino acids. Germline values: CDR1 SGHTA, CDR2 FQGNSA.

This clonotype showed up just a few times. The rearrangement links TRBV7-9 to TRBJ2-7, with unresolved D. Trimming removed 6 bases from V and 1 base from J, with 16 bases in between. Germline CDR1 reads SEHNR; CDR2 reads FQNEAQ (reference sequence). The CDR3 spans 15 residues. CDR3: CASSVAVRKSYEQYF. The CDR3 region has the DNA TGTGCCAGCAGTGTCGCGGTGAGGAAGTCCTACGAGCAGTACTTC.

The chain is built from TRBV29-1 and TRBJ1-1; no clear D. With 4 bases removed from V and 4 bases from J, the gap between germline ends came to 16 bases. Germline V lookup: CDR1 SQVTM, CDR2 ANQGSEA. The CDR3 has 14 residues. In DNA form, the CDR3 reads TGCAGCGTTGTAGTCTGGGGAACGGGCACTGAAGCTTTCTTT. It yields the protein CSVVVWGTGTEAFF.

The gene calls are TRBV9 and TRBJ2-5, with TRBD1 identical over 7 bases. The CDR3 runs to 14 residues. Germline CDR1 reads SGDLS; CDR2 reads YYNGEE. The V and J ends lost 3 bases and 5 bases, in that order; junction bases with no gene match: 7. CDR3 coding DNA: TGTGCCAGCAGCGCAGGGGGTTGGAGGGAGACCCAGTACTTC. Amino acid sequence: CASSAGGWRETQYF.

The CDR3 bases are TGTGCCTGGAGTGTGGGACTAGCCCGGGAGACCCAGTACTTC. Translating gives CAWSVGLARETQYF. This chain links TRBV30 with TRBJ2-5, with 9 bases lining up with TRBD2. Germline-derived CDR1 and CDR2 are GTSNPN and SVGIG (reference sequence). After removal of 0 bases from V and 5 bases from J, the junction contained 4 bases not matched to a gene. The CDR3 spans 14 residues.

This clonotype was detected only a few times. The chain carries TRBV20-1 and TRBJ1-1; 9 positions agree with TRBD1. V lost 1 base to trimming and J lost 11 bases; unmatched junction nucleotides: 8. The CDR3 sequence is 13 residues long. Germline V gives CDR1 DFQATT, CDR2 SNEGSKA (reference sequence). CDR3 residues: CSARAGTGLTAFF. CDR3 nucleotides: TGCAGTGCTAGAGCGGGGACAGGGCTAACGGCTTTCTTT.

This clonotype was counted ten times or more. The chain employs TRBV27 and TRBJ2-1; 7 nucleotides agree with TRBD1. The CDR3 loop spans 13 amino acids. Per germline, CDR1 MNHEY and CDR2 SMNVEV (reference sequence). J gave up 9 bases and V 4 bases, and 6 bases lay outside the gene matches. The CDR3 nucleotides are TGTGCCAGCAGTTGGGGACAGTTTGGTGAGCAGTTCTTC. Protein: CASSWGQFGEQFF.

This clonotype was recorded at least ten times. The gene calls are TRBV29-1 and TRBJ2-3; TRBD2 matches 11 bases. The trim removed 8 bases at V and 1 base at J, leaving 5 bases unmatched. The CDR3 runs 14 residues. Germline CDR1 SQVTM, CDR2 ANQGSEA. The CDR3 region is CSIIAGGGTDTQYF. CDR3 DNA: TGCAGCATCATAGCGGGAGGGGGCACAGATACGCAGTATTTT.

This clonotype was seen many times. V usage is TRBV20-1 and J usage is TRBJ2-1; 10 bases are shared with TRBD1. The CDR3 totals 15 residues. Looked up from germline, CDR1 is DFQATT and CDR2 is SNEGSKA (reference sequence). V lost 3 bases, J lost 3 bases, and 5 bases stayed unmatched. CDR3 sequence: CSARGQGSNYNEQFF. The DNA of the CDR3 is TGCAGTGCTAGGGGACAGGGGTCCAACTACAATGAGCAGTTCTTC.

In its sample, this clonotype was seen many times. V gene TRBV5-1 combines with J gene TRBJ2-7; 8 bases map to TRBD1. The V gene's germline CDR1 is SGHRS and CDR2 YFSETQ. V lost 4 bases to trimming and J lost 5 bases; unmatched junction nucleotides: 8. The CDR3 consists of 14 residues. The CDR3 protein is CASSLMDRVDEQYF. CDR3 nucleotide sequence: TGCGCCAGCAGCCTGATGGACAGGGTGGACGAGCAGTACTTC.

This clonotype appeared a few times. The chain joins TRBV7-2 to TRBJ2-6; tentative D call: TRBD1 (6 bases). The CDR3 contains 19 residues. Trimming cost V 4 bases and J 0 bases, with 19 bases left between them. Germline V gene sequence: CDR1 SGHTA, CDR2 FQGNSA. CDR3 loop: CASSSDSQRPISGANVLTF. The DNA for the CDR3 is TGTGCCAGCAGCTCGGACAGTCAGCGACCTATCTCTGGGGCCAACGTCCTGACTTTC.

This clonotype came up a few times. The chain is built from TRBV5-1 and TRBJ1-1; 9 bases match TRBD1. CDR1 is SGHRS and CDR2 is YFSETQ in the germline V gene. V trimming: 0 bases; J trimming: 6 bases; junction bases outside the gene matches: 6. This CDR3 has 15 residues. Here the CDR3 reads CASSLDPDRGSEAFF. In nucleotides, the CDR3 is TGCGCCAGCAGCTTGGATCCGGACAGGGGTTCTGAAGCTTTCTTT. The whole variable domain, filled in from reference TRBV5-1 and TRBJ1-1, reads KAGVTQTPRYLIKTRGQQVTLSCSPISGHRSVSWYQQTPGQGLQFLFEYFSETQRNKGNFPGRFSGRQFSNSRSEMNVSTLELGDSALYLCASSLDPDRGSEAFFGQGTRLTVV.